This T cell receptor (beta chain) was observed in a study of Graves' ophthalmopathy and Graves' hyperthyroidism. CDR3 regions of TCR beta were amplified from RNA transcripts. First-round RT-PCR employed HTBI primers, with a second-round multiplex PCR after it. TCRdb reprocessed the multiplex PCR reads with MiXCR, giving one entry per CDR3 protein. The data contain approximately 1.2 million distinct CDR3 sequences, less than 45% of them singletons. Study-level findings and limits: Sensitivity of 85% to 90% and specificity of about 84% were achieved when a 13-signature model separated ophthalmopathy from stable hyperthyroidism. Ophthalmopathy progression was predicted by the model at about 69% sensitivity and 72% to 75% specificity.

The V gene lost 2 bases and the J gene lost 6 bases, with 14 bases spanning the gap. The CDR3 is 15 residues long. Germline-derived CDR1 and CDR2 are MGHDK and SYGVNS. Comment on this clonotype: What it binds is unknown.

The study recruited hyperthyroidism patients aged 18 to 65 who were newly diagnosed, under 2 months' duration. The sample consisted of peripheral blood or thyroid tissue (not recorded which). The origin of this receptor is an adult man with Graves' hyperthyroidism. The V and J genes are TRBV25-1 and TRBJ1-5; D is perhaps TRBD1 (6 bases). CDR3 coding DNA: TGTGCCAGCAGTGAAGGGGGCGGATATATTCAGCCCCAGCATTTT. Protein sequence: CASSEGGGYIQPQHF.